This TCR beta chain was sequenced for a study of graft-versus-host responses after intestinal transplantation. Points from the study as a whole: Early post-transplant HvG declines were associated with peak circulating GvH clone levels. Patients with graft-donor T cell macrochimerism had high graft-versus-host to host-versus-graft clonal ratios in allografts.

Using immunoSEQ multiplex PCR, the repertoire was profiled, and TCRdb retains in-frame clones only, with some absent. The data contain some 14,000 clones, 65% to 70% of them singletons. As regards this clone: Its antigen is unidentified.

Researchers processed graft tissue to release intraepithelial and lamina propria lymphocytes. This material consisted of ileum tissue, taken 650 to 700 days after intestinal transplantation. The TCR was taken from a human patient who received an intestinal transplant, so some T cells may come from the graft donor.

Here the CDR3 DNA reads TGTGCCAGCAGCTTAGGTGGGGACAGGTCGGATACGCAGTATTTT. This gives the protein CASSLGGDRSDTQYF. The rearrangement joins TRBV7-2 to TRBJ2-3; the match to TRBD1 covers 8 bases. The trim removed 1 base at V and 6 bases at J, leaving 6 bases unmatched. The CDR3 loop spans 15 amino acids. Germline V lookup: CDR1 SGHTA, CDR2 FQGNSA.